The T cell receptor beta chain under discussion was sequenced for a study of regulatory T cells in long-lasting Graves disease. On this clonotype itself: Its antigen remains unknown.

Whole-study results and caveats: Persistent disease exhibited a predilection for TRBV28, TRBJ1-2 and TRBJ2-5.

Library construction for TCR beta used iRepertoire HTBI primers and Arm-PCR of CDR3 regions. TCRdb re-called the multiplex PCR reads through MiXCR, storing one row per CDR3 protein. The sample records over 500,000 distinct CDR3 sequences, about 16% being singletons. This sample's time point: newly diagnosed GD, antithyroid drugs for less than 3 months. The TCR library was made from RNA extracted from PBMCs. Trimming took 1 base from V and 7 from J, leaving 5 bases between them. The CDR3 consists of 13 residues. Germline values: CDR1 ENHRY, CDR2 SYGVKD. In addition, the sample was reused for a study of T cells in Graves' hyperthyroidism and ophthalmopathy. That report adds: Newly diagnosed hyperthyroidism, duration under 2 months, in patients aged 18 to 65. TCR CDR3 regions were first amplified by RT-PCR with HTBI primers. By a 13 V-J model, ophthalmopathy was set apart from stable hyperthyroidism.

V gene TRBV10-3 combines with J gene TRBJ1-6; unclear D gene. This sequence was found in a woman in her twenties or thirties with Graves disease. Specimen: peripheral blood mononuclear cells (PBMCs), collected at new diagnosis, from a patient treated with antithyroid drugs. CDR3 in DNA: TGTGCCATCAGTGAGTTGAAGAATTCACCCCTCCACTTT. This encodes CAISELKNSPLHF.